These 12 T cell receptor beta chains came from one sample sequenced in a study of blood T cell repertoires in COVID-19. TCRdb keeps only in-frame clones here, not all; method: immunoSEQ multiplex PCR. The sample has about 180,000 clones, 86% seen once. Source material: peripheral blood. These receptors came from a man aged 50 or older with active or convalescent COVID-19.

The chain is built from TRBV7-2 and TRBJ1-2; no definite D call. Germline CDR1 is SGHTA and CDR2 is FQGNSA. The CDR3 has 14 amino acids. V was cut by 8 bases and J by 6 bases, with 19 bases left in between. The CDR3 spells CASGVQSQLNGYTF. DNA for the CDR3: TGTGCCAGCGGCGTACAGAGCCAATTGAATGGCTACACCTTC.

The chain links TRBV6-5 to TRBJ2-2; 8 bases match TRBD2. Germline V gives CDR1 MNHEY, CDR2 SVGAGI. This CDR3 spans 15 amino acids. Unmatched junction bases numbered 8, after V lost 7 bases and J lost 4 bases. In DNA form, the CDR3 reads TGTGCCAGCATAGAGAGCGGGGGTCCCACCGGGGAGCTGTTTTTT. This encodes CASIESGGPTGELFF.

This rearrangement joins TRBV25-1 to TRBJ2-3; D perhaps matches TRBD1 (5 bases). The CDR3 extends over 15 amino acids. V lost 6 bases and J lost 0, with 13 bases in between. Germline V lookup: CDR1 MGHDK, CDR2 SYGVNS. CDR3 residues: CASRDPRESTDTQYF. CDR3 DNA: TGTGCCAGCAGGGACCCCAGGGAAAGCACAGATACGCAGTATTTT.

The J gene is TRBJ2-3, the V gene TRBV28; D is undetermined. V was clipped by 5 bases and J by 0 bases, with 15 bases between them. The CDR3 covers 16 residues. CDR1 and CDR2 from the germline V gene are MDHEN and SYDVKM. The CDR3 coding sequence is TGTGCCAGCAGTCTACTCCGCGCTACTAGCACAGATACGCAGTATTTT. Its protein is CASSLLRATSTDTQYF.

To note about this clone: A clone one base away is much larger, so this may be a read error. Other DNA sequences in this specimen translate into the identical CDR3. The V and J genes are TRBV4-2 and TRBJ2-1; 9 bases map to TRBD2. V lost 2 bases and J lost 0; bases outside the gene matches: 2. This CDR3 has 16 residues. Germline CDR1 and CDR2: LGHNA and YNFKEQ. CDR3 sequence reads: CASSQHSGSSYNEQFF. The DNA for the CDR3 is TGTGCCAGCAGCCAACATAGCGGGAGCTCCTACAATGAGCAGTTCTTC.

The chain combines TRBV28 with TRBJ1-4; TRBD1 matches at 9 bases. This CDR3 is 14 amino acids long. The germline gives CDR1 MDHEN, CDR2 SYDVKM. Germline trimming cut 3 bases from V and 8 bases from J; bases unmatched to any gene: 4. CDR3 nucleotide sequence: TGTGCCAGCAGTTTTGGGACAGGGTTCGAAAAACTGTTTTTT. Translating it yields CASSFGTGFEKLFF.

The chain is built from TRBV6-6 and TRBJ1-3, with D unresolved. V shed 2 bases and J shed 0 bases, with 11 bases lying between them. The CDR3 loop spans 16 amino acids. Germline CDR1 reads MNHNY; CDR2 reads SVGAGI (reference sequence). CDR3 sequence (DNA): TGTGCCAGCAGTTACGGTCTCAGTAACTCTGGAAACACCATATATTTT. It encodes CASSYGLSNSGNTIYF.

This clone showed up just once. The V and J genes are TRBV10-3 and TRBJ2-6, with 9 positions matching TRBD1. The CDR3 sequence is 16 residues long. V lost 7 bases, J lost 0 bases, and 4 bases stayed unmatched. Germline V CDR1 and CDR2: ENHRY, SYGVKD. The CDR3 spells CAINRDRDSGANVLTF. CDR3 bases: TGTGCCATCAACCGGGACAGGGACTCTGGGGCCAACGTCCTGACTTTC.

This clone was seen just once. This sequence joins TRBV9 and TRBJ1-1, with TRBD1 matching 8 bases. CDR1 is SGDLS and CDR2 is YYNGEE in the germline V gene. The CDR3 length is 16 residues. The ends lost 0 bases at V and 6 bases at J; junction bases unmatched: 10. The CDR3 region has the DNA TGTGCCAGCAGCGTAGATCCCAGGGGGCAGAGGGCTGAAGCTTTCTTT. It is translated as CASSVDPRGQRAEAFF.

The chain couples TRBV28 to TRBJ1-4; D not certain. Per the germline V gene, CDR1 is MDHEN and CDR2 is SYDVKM. V was pared by 5 bases and J by 4 bases, with 14 bases between. The CDR3 extends over 15 amino acids. CDR3 residues: CASSPPQIYNEKLFF. CDR3 sequence (DNA): TGTGCCAGCAGTCCTCCACAGATTTATAATGAAAAACTGTTTTTT.

This sequence joins TRBV6-5 and TRBJ1-5; TRBD1 aligns across 9 bases. V lost 4 bases, J lost 9 bases, and 4 bases stayed unmatched. The germline gives CDR1 MNHEY, CDR2 SVGAGI. The CDR3 has 13 amino acids. The CDR3 is CASSLQGASPQHF. The CDR3 DNA is TGTGCCAGCAGTTTACAGGGGGCCTCGCCCCAGCATTTT.

The chain combines TRBV5-1 with TRBJ2-2; 7 nucleotides align to TRBD2. Germline CDR1 SGHRS, CDR2 YFSETQ. The CDR3 is 17 residues long. Trimming removed 0 bases from V and 8 bases from J; junction bases left unmatched: 13. The chain's CDR3 is CASSLASGGGARGELFF. The CDR3 nucleotides are TGCGCCAGCAGCTTGGCTAGCGGCGGAGGTGCGAGGGGGGAGCTGTTTTTT.